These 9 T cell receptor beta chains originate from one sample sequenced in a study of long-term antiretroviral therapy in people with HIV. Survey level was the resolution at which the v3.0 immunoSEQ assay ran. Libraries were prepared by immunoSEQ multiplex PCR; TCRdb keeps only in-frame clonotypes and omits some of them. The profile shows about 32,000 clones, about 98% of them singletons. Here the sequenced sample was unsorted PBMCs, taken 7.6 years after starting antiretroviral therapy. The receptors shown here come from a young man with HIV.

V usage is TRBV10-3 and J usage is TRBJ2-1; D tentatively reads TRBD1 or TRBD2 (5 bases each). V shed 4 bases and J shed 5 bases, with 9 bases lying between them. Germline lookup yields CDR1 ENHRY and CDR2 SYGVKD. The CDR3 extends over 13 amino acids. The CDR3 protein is CAISVGGNNEQFF. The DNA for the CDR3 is TGTGCCATCAGTGTTGGGGGAAACAATGAGCAGTTCTTC.

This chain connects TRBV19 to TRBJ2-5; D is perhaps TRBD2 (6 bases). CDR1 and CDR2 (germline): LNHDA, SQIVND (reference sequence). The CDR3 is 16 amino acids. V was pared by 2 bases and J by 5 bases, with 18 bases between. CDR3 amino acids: CASSISGGTPRETQYF. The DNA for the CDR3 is TGTGCCAGTAGTATATCTGGCGGGACCCCGAGGGAGACCCAGTACTTC.

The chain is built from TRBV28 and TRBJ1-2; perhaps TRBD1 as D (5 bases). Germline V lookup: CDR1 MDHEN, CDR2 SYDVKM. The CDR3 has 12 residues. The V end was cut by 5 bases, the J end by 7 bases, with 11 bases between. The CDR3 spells CASSHQGGGYTF. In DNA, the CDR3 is TGTGCCAGCAGTCACCAGGGAGGTGGCTACACCTTC.

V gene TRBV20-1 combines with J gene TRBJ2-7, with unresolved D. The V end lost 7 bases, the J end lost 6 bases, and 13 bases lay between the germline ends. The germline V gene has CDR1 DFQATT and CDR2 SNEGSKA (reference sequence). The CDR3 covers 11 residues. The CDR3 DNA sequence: TGCAGTGGCCATCTAGGTGGCGAGCAGTACTTC. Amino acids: CSGHLGGEQYF.

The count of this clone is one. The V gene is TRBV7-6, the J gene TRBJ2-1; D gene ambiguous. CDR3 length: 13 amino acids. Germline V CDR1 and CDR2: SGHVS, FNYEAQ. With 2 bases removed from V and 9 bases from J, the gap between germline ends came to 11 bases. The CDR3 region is CASSLQETGEQFF. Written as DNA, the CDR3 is TGTGCCAGCAGCTTACAGGAGACTGGTGAGCAGTTCTTC.

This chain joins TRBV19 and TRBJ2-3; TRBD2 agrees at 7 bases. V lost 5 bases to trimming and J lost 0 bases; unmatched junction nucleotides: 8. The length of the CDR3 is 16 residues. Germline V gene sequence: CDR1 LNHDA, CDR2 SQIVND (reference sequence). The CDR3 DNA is TGTGCCAGTAGTCTAGGAGCGGGGTTCAGCACAGATACGCAGTATTTT. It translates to CASSLGAGFSTDTQYF.

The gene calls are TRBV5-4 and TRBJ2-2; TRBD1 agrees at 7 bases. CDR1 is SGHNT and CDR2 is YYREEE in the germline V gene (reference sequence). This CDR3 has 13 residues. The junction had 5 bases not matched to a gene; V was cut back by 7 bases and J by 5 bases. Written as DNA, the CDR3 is TGTGCCAGCGCTACAGGGGCGACCGGGGAGCTGTTTTTT. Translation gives CASATGATGELFF. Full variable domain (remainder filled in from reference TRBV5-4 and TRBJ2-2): ETGVTQSPTHLIKTRGQQVTLRCSSQSGHNTVSWYQQALGQGPQFIFQYYREEENGRGNFPPRFSGLQFPNYSSELNVNALELDDSALYLCASATGATGELFFGEGSRLTVL.

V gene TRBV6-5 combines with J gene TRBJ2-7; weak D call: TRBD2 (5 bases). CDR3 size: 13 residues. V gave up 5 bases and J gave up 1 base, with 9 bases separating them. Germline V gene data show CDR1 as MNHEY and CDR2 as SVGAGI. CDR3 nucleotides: TGTGCCAGCAGTGAGGCGGGTTCCTACGAGCAGTACTTC. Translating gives CASSEAGSYEQYF.

The CDR3 nucleotides are TGTGCCAGCAGTCAAACAGGCGGGAGGGGGGAGAATGAGCAGTTCTTC. Its translation: CASSQTGGRGENEQFF. The rearrangement links TRBV25-1 to TRBJ2-1; TRBD2 aligns across 9 bases. J was trimmed by 7 bases and V by 5 bases; bases with no gene match: 12. CDR3 length: 16 residues. CDR1 is MGHDK and CDR2 is SYGVNS in the germline V gene.